The 21 T cell receptor beta chains reported below all come from one sample, sequenced in a study of blood T cell repertoires in COVID-19. The assay was immunoSEQ multiplex PCR, and TCRdb's table has in-frame clones only and misses some. Of roughly 400,000 clones in the sample, approximately 86% are singletons; the top ten hold 2% to 2.5%. The sample consisted of PBMCs or T cells enriched from blood (not recorded which). The origin of the receptors is a middle-aged woman with acute COVID-19.

V is TRBV19 and J is TRBJ2-7; 7 bases are a match to TRBD2. CDR3 length equals 14 residues. The trim removed 5 bases at V and 3 bases at J, leaving 7 bases unmatched. Germline lookup yields CDR1 LNHDA and CDR2 SQIVND (reference sequence). CDR3 sequence (DNA): TGTGCCAGTAGTCCTGAGCGGGGTTTCTACGAGCAGTACTTC. Protein: CASSPERGFYEQYF.

This chain uses TRBV3-1 (or the pseudogene TRBV3-2) with TRBJ1-1; D remains ambiguous. The V end lost 6 bases, the J end lost 4 bases, and 18 bases lay between the germline ends. Per germline, CDR1 LGHDT and CDR2 YNNKEL (reference sequence). This CDR3 has 15 residues. The CDR3 loop is CASRPFTSVATEAFF. The CDR3 nucleotides are TGTGCCAGCAGACCATTCACTTCGGTTGCCACTGAAGCTTTCTTT.

J is TRBJ1-1 and V is TRBV7-8, with D perhaps TRBD1 (6 bases). CDR1 is SGHVS and CDR2 is FQNEAQ in the germline V gene. The CDR3 is 15 residues long. V was shortened by 5 bases and J by 5 bases, with 18 bases between the two germline ends. The CDR3 nucleotides read TGTGCCAGCAGCAAAACGGACAGCGGGAGGACTGAAGCTTTCTTT. Its protein is CASSKTDSGRTEAFF.

This rearrangement joins TRBV20-1 to TRBJ1-1; D is ambiguous. Germline V gene data show CDR1 as DFQATT and CDR2 as SNEGSKA (reference sequence). With 0 bases removed from V and 11 bases from J, the gap between germline ends came to 10 bases. The CDR3 totals 11 residues. The CDR3 DNA is TGCAGTGCTAGAGACGGCAGGATGGCTTTCTTT. Residues: CSARDGRMAFF.

In DNA form, the CDR3 reads TGTGCCAGCTCGCCGACAGGGGGGCCCTACGAGCAGTACTTC. Translating gives CASSPTGGPYEQYF. The chain is built from TRBV18 and TRBJ2-7; 9 bases map to TRBD1. V gave up 6 bases and J gave up 2 bases; unmatched junction bases: 5. Germline assignment: CDR1 KGHSH and CDR2 LQKENI. CDR3 size: 14 residues.

The V call is TRBV30, the J call TRBJ1-6; D uncertain. The germline CDR1 and CDR2 sequences are GTSNPN and SVGIG (reference sequence). This CDR3 region has 13 residues. The germline V and J ends were trimmed by 4 bases and 7 bases, with 11 bases remaining between them. For the CDR3, the DNA is TGTGCCTGGAATACAGAGATAAATTCACCCCTCCACTTT. Amino acids: CAWNTEINSPLHF.

The chain is built from TRBV5-1 and TRBJ2-2; TRBD1 might be the D (6 bases). Germline CDR1 and CDR2: SGHRS and YFSETQ. V lost 2 bases to trimming and J lost 6 bases, with 8 bases between them. The CDR3 length is 13 residues. The CDR3 loop is CASSFTGPGELFF. The CDR3, as DNA: TGCGCCAGCAGCTTCACAGGGCCCGGGGAGCTGTTTTTT.

The chain carries TRBV5-6 and TRBJ1-1, with a possible D match to TRBD1 (6 bases). The germline V and J ends were trimmed by 2 bases and 1 base, with 9 bases remaining between them. In germline, CDR1 is SGHDT, CDR2 YYEEEE. This CDR3 region has 14 residues. CDR3 amino acids: CASSFRGTNTEAFF. The CDR3 nucleotides are TGTGCCAGCAGCTTTAGGGGGACGAACACTGAAGCTTTCTTT.

The chain joins TRBV24-1 to TRBJ2-5, with 10 bases identical to TRBD1. There are 16 residues in the CDR3. The J segment lost 5 bases and the V segment lost 2 bases, leaving 7 bases of the junction unmatched. Germline V CDR1 and CDR2: KGHDR, SFDVKD. The CDR3 DNA reads as TGTGCCACCAGTGATTCTTGGACAGGGGGTACGGAGACCCAGTACTTC. Protein product: CATSDSWTGGTETQYF.

This chain connects TRBV19 to TRBJ2-2; 8 bases map to TRBD2. CDR1 is LNHDA, CDR2 SQIVND, per germline (reference sequence). V gave up 6 bases and J gave up 6 bases; unmatched junction bases: 9. The CDR3 totals 15 residues. CDR3 sequence reads: CASSQAGEVAGELFF. CDR3 bases: TGTGCCAGTAGCCAAGCGGGGGAGGTGGCCGGGGAGCTGTTTTTT.

The gene calls are TRBV9 and TRBJ1-2, with 7 bases fitting TRBD1. This CDR3 has 14 amino acids. V lost 4 bases to trimming and J lost 8 bases; unmatched junction nucleotides: 11. Germline assignment: CDR1 SGDLS and CDR2 YYNGEE. This CDR3 is CASSSSTGRSGYTF. The DNA for the CDR3 is TGTGCCAGCAGCTCCTCGACAGGGCGAAGCGGCTACACCTTC.

The chain combines TRBV18 with TRBJ1-4; D remains unclear. The V and J ends lost 1 base and 0 bases respectively, with 9 bases between them. The length of the CDR3 is 16 residues. Germline-derived CDR1 and CDR2 are KGHSH and LQKENI. Written as DNA, the CDR3 is TGTGCCAGCTCACCACTGTCAGGCGCAACTAATGAAAAACTGTTTTTT. The encoded protein is CASSPLSGATNEKLFF.

The V call is TRBV5-5, the J call TRBJ2-3, with TRBD2 identical over 7 bases. The CDR3 consists of 15 residues. Germline V lookup: CDR1 SGHKS, CDR2 YYEKEE (reference sequence). V lost 2 bases to trimming and J lost 0 bases; unmatched junction nucleotides: 3. CDR3 sequence: CASSFPGLSTDTQYF. The CDR3 DNA sequence: TGTGCCAGCAGCTTCCCGGGACTAAGCACAGATACGCAGTATTTT.

This clone was detected once. The chain joins TRBV28 to TRBJ2-7; 10 nucleotides match TRBD2. Germline values: CDR1 MDHEN, CDR2 SYDVKM. The CDR3 has 15 amino acids. Trimming removed 6 bases from V and 2 bases from J; junction bases left unmatched: 7. CDR3 sequence (DNA): TGTGCCAGCAGGCCGAGCGGGGGGGTCACCTACGAGCAGTACTTC. It is translated as CASRPSGGVTYEQYF.

This chain uses TRBV7-9 with TRBJ2-6, with a weak D call TRBD1 (5 bases). Trimming shortened V by 5 bases and J by 2 bases, and 10 bases separated the two germline ends. CDR1 is SEHNR and CDR2 is FQNEAQ in the germline V gene (reference sequence). There are 15 residues in the CDR3. The CDR3 DNA follows: TGTGCCAGCAGCCCCAGGGTAGCTGGGGCCAACGTCCTGACTTTC. Its translation: CASSPRVAGANVLTF.

This rearrangement joins TRBV5-6 to TRBJ2-5, with 11 bases lining up with TRBD1. There are 17 residues in the CDR3. J was trimmed by 5 bases and V by 3 bases; bases with no gene match: 12. Germline assignment: CDR1 SGHDT and CDR2 YYEEEE. For the CDR3, the DNA is TGTGCCAGCAGCTCCCCCGGGACAGGGGGACCCGGTGAGACCCAGTACTTC. Protein product: CASSSPGTGGPGETQYF. Drawing the rest from reference TRBV5-6 and TRBJ2-5, the complete variable domain is DAGVTQSPTHLIKTRGQQVTLRCSPKSGHDTVSWYQQALGQGPQFIFQYYEEEERQRGNFPDRFSGHQFPNYSSELNVNALLLGDSALYLCASSSPGTGGPGETQYFGPGTRLLVL.

In this sample, this clone turned up a few times. The genes are TRBV11-2 and TRBJ1-4; no reliable D call. Germline CDR1 and CDR2: SGHAT and FQNNGV. V lost 3 bases, J lost 10 bases, and 12 bases lay in between. The CDR3 has 13 residues. CDR3 amino acids: CASSFRHEGKLFF. In nucleotides, the CDR3 is TGTGCCAGCAGCTTCCGACATGAGGGAAAACTGTTTTTT. Supplemented by reference TRBV11-2 and TRBJ1-4, the full variable domain reads EAGVAQSPRYKIIEKRQSVAFWCNPISGHATLYWYQQILGQGPKLLIQFQNNGVVDDSQLPKDRFSAERLKGVDSTLKIQPAKLEDSAVYLCASSFRHEGKLFFGSGTQLSVL.

The chain joins TRBV28 to TRBJ1-3, with D unclear. The CDR3 is 13 residues long. CDR1 MDHEN and CDR2 SYDVKM come from the germline V gene. Trimming pared 6 bases from V and 3 bases from J, leaving 9 bases between. CDR3: CASSPGLGNTIYF. As DNA, the CDR3 is TGTGCCAGCAGCCCAGGCCTTGGAAACACCATATATTTT. Variable domain in full (rest from reference TRBV28 and TRBJ1-3): DVKVTQSSRYLVKRTGEKVFLECVQDMDHENMFWYRQDPGLGLRLIYFSYDVKMKEKGDIPEGYSVSREKKERFSLILESASTNQTSMYLCASSPGLGNTIYFGEGSWLTVV.

This clone has a single count. This rearrangement joins TRBV2 to TRBJ1-2; TRBD1 matches 7 bases. The CDR3 spans 16 residues. Unmatched junction bases numbered 12, after V lost 2 bases and J lost 6 bases. Germline CDR1 reads SNHLY; CDR2 reads FYNNEI. The CDR3 here is CASSESNFGGTDGYTF. CDR3 bases: TGTGCCAGCAGTGAATCAAACTTTGGGGGGACAGATGGCTACACCTTC.

The chain combines TRBV19 with TRBJ1-1; possible D gene TRBD1, 6 bases. CDR3 length: 15 residues. CDR1 and CDR2 from the germline V gene are LNHDA and SQIVND (reference sequence). V lost 4 bases and J 0 bases, leaving 12 bases between the germline ends. This CDR3 is CASSSRTEMNTEAFF. The CDR3 DNA follows: TGTGCCAGTAGTAGCAGGACAGAAATGAACACTGAAGCTTTCTTT.

The chain has TRBV30 and TRBJ2-1, with D tentatively TRBD2 (5 bases). From germline, CDR1 is GTSNPN and CDR2 SVGIG (reference sequence). This CDR3 has 14 amino acids. Trimming left V 0 bases short and J 6 bases short, with 12 bases between. The chain's CDR3 is CAWSVTKTTNEQFF. The DNA of the CDR3 is TGTGCCTGGAGTGTAACGAAGACTACCAATGAGCAGTTCTTC.